This TCR beta chain came from a study of Tregs in tolerant kidney transplant recipients (dated by TCRdb to 2018 to 2020). About the investigation overall: The transplants used related donors with nonmyeloablative bone marrow transplantation, and mixed chimerism in the human trials was transient. The study applied TCRbeta sequencing to find donor-specific regulatory T cells before combined kidney and bone marrow transplantation and then followed those same cells after transplant.

What the study reported, not specific to this receptor: Expanding Tregs with activated donor B cells appeared to identify the most biologically relevant and donor-specific TCRbeta repertoire. In tolerant patients, donor-specific Tregs expanded more than Tregs overall, which suggests antigen-driven rather than nonspecific expansion. Although technical replication error seemed to be minimal, the question of biological reproducibility was not addressed directly. PCR primers changed over time for some patients, so nucleotide-level comparison across those patients' samples was not possible. Because only a small number of patients were included, the study had limitations, and the results will need to be validated in larger populations as well as under other immunosuppression protocols.

A note on this clone: The specificity of this receptor is unknown. No much larger clone exists at a distance of one base, and base qualities are not known.

CDR1 is given as MGHRA and CDR2 as YSYEKL, both from the germline V gene. The CDR3 goes from the cysteine to the phenylalanine over 19 residues. Only the CDR3 DNA is retained, 57 bases long and in frame from the first base. V was cut back by 2 bases and J by 1 base, leaving a gap of 22 bases between them. The label giving this sample's time point can be read as: blood sample drawn before combined kidney and bone marrow transplant. Unstimulated Tregs (CD4+CD25+CD127-), CD4+ non-Tregs (CD4+CD25-), CD4 and CD8 cells were FACS-sorted from thawed PBMCs. The patients were a few recipients of combined kidney and bone marrow transplants from the ITN036ST trial, and samples were available only from these trial subjects. Healthy control blood was processed to PBMCs by Ficoll density gradient and cryopreserved, and patient PBMCs were collected before and after transplant. For TCRbeta CDR3 sequencing, genomic DNA from the sorted cells was extracted using the QIAGEN DNeasy Blood and Tissue Kit. High-throughput TCRbeta CDR3 sequencing, including PCR amplification with bias correction and internal controls, was performed commercially through immunoSEQ. Per the authors' processing: A unique productive TCRbeta sequence was defined by the CDR3 nucleotide sequence when primers matched, and otherwise by the CDR3 amino acid sequence together with the Vbeta and Jbeta genes. To correct for sorting error, sequences found in more than one sorted population at a frequency ratio of 2:1 or less were discarded, and the remaining shared sequences were assigned to the population with the higher frequency. Sequences were defined as donor-reactive when expanded at least 5-fold in CFSE-low cells versus unstimulated cells and present at a frequency of at least 0.01% in CFSE-low cells. Jensen-Shannon divergence, calculated on the top 100 TCRbeta sequences ranked by frequency, was used to quantify repertoire divergence. For samples with multiple sequencing runs, sorting error was corrected in each run separately before the runs were combined. TCRdb provides this immuneACCESS table in a form limited to in-frame rearrangements. Some clones are lacking; in checked studies, under half of them reflect an unresolved V gene, and why the rest are absent is not known. Clone size and V and J calls were adopted from that table, with D and trimming inferred from the DNA. The sample table lists roughly 80,000 clones, 98% of them with a count of one. The ten largest clones represent roughly 0.6% of the sample.

The TCR sequence derives from a human donor who received a combined kidney and bone marrow transplant. The specimen comprised CD4+ T cells from blood, sampled before the transplant. Rearrangement joined TRBV4-1 to TRBJ2-3; matching of 6 bases hints at TRBD1 as the D gene. The bases are TGCGCCAGCAGCCAAAAGTCACAAAGGGGGACAACTCGCACAGATACGCAGTATTTT. Translated, this gives CASSQKSQRGTTRTDTQYF.